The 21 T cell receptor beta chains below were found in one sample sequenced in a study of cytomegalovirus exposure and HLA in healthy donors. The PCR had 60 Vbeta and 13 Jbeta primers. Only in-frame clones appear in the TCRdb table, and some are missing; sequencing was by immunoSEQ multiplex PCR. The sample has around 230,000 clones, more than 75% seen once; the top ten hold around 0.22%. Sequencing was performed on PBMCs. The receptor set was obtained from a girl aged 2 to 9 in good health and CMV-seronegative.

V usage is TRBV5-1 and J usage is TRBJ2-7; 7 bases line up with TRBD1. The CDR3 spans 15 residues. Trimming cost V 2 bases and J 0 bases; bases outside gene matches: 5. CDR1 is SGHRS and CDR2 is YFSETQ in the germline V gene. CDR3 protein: CASSFQTGSSYEQYF. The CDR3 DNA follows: TGCGCCAGCAGCTTCCAGACAGGGAGCTCCTACGAGCAGTACTTC.

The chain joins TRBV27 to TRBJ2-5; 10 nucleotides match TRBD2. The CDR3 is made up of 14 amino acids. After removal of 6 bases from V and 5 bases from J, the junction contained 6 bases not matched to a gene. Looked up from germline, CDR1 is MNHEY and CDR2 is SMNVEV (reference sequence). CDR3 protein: CASRPSGSVETQYF. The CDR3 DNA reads TGTGCCAGCAGGCCTAGCGGGAGCGTGGAGACCCAGTACTTC.

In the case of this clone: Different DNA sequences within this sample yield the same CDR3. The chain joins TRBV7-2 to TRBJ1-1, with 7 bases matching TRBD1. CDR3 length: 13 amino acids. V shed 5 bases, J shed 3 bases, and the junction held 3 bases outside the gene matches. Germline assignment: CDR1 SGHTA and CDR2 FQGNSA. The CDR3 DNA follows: TGTGCCAGCAGCCTAGACAGGGACACTGAAGCTTTCTTT. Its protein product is CASSLDRDTEAFF.

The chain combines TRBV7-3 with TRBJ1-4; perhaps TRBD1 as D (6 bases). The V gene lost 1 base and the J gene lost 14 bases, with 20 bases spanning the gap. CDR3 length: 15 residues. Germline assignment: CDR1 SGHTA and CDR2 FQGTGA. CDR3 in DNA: TGTGCCAGCAGCTTAAATGGACTCCGCGGGGGGCGGCTGTTTTTT. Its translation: CASSLNGLRGGRLFF. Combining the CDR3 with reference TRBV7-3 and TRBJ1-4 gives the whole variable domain GAGVSQTPSNKVTEKGKYVELRCDPISGHTALYWYRQSLGQGPEFLIYFQGTGAADDSGLPNDRFFAVRPEGSVSTLKIQRTERGDSAVYLCASSLNGLRGGRLFFGSGTQLSVL.

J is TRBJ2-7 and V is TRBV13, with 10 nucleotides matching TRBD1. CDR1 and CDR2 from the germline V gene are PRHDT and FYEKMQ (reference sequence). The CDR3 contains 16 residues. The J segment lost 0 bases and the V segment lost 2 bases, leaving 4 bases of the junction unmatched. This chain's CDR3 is CASSLPGQGYSYEQYF. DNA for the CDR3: TGTGCCAGCAGCTTACCGGGACAGGGGTACTCCTACGAGCAGTACTTC.

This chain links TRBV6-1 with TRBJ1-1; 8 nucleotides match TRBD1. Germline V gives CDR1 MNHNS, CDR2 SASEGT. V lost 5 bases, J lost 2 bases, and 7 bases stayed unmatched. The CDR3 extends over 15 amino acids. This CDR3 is CASSPMGQVNTEAFF. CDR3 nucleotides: TGTGCCAGCAGTCCTATGGGACAGGTAAACACTGAAGCTTTCTTT.

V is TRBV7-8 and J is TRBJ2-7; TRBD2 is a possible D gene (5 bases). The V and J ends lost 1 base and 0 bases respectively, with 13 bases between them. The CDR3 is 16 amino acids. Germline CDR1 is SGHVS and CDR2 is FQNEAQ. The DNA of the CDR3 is TGTGCCAGCAGCTTAGGGAGGAACATGCGCTCCTACGAGCAGTACTTC. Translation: CASSLGRNMRSYEQYF.

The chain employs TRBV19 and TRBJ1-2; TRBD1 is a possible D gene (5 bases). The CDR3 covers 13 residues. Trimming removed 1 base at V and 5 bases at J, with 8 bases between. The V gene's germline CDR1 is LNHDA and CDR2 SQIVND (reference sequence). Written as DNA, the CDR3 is TGTGCCAGTAGTATAGGGACACGGTATGGCTACACCTTC. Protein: CASSIGTRYGYTF.

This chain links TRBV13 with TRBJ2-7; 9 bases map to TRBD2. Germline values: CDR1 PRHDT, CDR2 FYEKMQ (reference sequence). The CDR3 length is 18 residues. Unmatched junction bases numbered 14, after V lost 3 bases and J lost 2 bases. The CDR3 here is CASSFGNSGSFSPYEQYF. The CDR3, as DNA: TGTGCCAGCAGCTTCGGAAATAGCGGGAGTTTTAGCCCCTACGAGCAGTACTTC.

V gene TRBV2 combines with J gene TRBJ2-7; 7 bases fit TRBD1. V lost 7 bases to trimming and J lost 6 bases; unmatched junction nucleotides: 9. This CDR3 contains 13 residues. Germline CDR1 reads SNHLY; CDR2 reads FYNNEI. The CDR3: CASTLDRVGEQYF. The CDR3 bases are TGTGCCAGCACCCTTGACAGGGTAGGCGAGCAGTACTTC.

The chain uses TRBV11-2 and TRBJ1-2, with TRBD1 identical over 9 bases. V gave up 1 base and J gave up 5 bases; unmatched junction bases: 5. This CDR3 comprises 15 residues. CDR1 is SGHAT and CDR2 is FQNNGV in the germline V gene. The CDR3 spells CASSLGTGGHYGYTF. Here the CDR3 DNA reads TGTGCCAGCAGCTTAGGTACAGGGGGCCATTATGGCTACACCTTC.

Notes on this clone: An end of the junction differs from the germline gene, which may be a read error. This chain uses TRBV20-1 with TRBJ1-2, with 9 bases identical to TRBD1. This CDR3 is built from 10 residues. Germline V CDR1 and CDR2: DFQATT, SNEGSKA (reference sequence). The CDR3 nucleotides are TGCAGTGCTCCCAAGACAGGGGGGGCCTTC. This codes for CSAPKTGGAF.

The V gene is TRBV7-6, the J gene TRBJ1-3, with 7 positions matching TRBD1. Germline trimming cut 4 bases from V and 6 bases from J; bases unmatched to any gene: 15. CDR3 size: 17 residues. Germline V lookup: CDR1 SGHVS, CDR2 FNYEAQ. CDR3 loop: CASSSPRWGTDLNTIYF. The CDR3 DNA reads TGTGCCAGCAGCTCTCCCCGGTGGGGGACAGATTTAAACACCATATATTTT.

The CDR3 loop is CSVAVRTYEQYF. The CDR3 DNA sequence: TGCAGCGTTGCTGTCAGGACCTACGAGCAGTACTTC. The rearrangement links TRBV29-1 to TRBJ2-7; D unclear. V lost 4 bases to trimming and J lost 2 bases, with 9 bases between them. CDR1 SQVTM and CDR2 ANQGSEA come from the germline V gene. The CDR3 runs to 12 residues.

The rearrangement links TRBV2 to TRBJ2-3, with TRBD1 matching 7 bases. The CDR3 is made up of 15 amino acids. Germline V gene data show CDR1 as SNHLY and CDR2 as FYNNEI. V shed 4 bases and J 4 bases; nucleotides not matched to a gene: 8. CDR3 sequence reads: CASSGRQGSPDTQYF. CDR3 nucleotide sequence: TGTGCCAGCAGTGGCCGACAGGGTAGCCCAGATACGCAGTATTTT.

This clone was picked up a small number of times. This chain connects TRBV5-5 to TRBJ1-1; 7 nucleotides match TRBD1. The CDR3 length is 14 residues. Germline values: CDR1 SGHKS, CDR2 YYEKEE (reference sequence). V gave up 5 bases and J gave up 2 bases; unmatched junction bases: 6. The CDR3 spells CASRAGQPNTEAFF. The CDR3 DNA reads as TGTGCCAGCAGGGCGGGACAGCCAAACACTGAAGCTTTCTTT.

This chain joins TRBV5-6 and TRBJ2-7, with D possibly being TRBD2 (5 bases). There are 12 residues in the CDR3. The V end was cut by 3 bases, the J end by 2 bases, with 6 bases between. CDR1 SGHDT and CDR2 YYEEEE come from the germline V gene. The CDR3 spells CASSSGTYEQYF. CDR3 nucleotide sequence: TGTGCCAGCAGCTCCGGGACCTACGAGCAGTACTTC.

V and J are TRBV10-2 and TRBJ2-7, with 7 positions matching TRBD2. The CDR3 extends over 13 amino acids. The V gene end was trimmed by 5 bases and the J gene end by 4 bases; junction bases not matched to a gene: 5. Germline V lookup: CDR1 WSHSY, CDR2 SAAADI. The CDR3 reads CASSKRDSYEQYF. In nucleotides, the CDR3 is TGCGCCAGCAGTAAGCGGGATTCGTACGAGCAGTACTTC.

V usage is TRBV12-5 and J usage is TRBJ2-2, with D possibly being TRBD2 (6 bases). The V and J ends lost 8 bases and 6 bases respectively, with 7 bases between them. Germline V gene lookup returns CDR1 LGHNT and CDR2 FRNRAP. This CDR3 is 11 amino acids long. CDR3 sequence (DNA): TGTGCTAGTCGCGGGGCCGGGGAGCTGTTTTTT. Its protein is CASRGAGELFF.

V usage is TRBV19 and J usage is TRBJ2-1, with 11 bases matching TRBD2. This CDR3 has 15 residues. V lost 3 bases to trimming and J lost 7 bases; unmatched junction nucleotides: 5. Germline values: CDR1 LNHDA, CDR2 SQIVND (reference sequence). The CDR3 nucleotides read TGTGCCAGTAGTATTATGCTAGCGGGGGGTAATGAGCAGTTCTTC. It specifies CASSIMLAGGNEQFF.

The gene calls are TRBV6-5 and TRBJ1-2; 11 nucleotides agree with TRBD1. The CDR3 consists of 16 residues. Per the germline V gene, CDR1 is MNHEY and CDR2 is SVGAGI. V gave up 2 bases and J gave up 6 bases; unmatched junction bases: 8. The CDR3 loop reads CASSYGGTGGRDGYTF. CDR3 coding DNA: TGTGCCAGCAGTTACGGGGGGACAGGGGGTAGGGATGGCTACACCTTC.